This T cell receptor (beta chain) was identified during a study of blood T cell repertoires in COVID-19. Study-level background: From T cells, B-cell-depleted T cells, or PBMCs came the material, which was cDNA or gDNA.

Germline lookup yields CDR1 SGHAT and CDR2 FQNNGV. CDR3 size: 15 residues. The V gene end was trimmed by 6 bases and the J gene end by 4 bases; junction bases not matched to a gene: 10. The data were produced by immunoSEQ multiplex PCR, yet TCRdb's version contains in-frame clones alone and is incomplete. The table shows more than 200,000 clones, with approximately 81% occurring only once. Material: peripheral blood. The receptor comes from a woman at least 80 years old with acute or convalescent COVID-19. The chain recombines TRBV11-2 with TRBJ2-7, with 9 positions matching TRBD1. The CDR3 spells CASSPPGQGLYEQYF. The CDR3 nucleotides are TGTGCCAGCAGTCCCCCGGGACAGGGCCTGTACGAGCAGTACTTC. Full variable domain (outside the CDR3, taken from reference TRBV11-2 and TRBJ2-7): EAGVAQSPRYKIIEKRQSVAFWCNPISGHATLYWYQQILGQGPKLLIQFQNNGVVDDSQLPKDRFSAERLKGVDSTLKIQPAKLEDSAVYLCASSPPGQGLYEQYFGPGTRLTVT.